The 24 T cell receptor beta chains below all came from one sample that was sequenced in a study of T-cell reconstitution after alpha-beta-depleted transplantation in children. Unique molecular identifiers were used in preparing the TCRbeta library. MiXCR, run by TCRdb on the PCR reads, gives a single entry per CDR3 protein. The top ten hold roughly a third of the sample, which has 200,000 to 250,000 distinct CDR3 sequences, around 8.4% seen once. The sequenced sample was PBMCs, mostly from graft donor cells, obtained 360 days after TCRalphabeta/CD19-depleted stem cell transplant. These receptors were taken from a male patient aged 2-15 years who had a stem cell transplant for acute myeloid leukemia, so the T cells may come from the graft donor.

The table lists this clonotype with a few counts. The chain combines TRBV29-1 with TRBJ2-7, with D perhaps TRBD2 (5 bases). Trimming removed 6 bases from V and 2 bases from J, with 8 bases in between. The CDR3 has 11 amino acids. CDR1 is SQVTM and CDR2 is ANQGSEA in the germline V gene. The CDR3, as DNA: TGCAGCGTGAGCGGCCCCTACGAGCAGTACTTC. Translating it yields CSVSGPYEQYF.

This clonotype was counted at least ten times. This sequence joins TRBV9 and TRBJ2-7; 7 positions match TRBD1. The germline V gene has CDR1 SGDLS and CDR2 YYNGEE. The CDR3 totals 14 residues. After removal of 6 bases from V and 1 base from J, the junction contained 7 bases not matched to a gene. CDR3 region: CASNPQGDSYEQYF. The CDR3 DNA reads as TGTGCCAGCAACCCGCAGGGGGATTCCTACGAGCAGTACTTC. Full variable domain (missing parts from reference TRBV9 and TRBJ2-7): DSGVTQTPKHLITATGQRVTLRCSPRSGDLSVYWYQQSLDQGLQFLIQYYNGEERAKGNILERFSAQQFPDLHSELNLSSLELGDSALYFCASNPQGDSYEQYFGPGTRLTVT.

Remarks on this clonotype: The junction shows a germline mismatch at one end, possibly a read error. This chain uses TRBV7-8 with TRBJ1-6; 7 positions match TRBD1. CDR1 and CDR2 (germline): SGHVS, FQNEAQ. The CDR3 sequence is 16 residues long. CDR3 nucleotide sequence: TGTGCCAGCAGCTCGGCCGGGACAGACTATAATCCACCCCTCCACTTT. It specifies CASSSAGTDYNPPLHF.

The V call is TRBV15, the J call TRBJ1-5; D not certain. The V gene lost 3 bases and the J gene lost 5 bases, with 17 bases spanning the gap. This CDR3 comprises 16 residues. Germline V lookup: CDR1 LNHNV, CDR2 YYDKDF (reference sequence). CDR3 sequence reads: CATSSTGSAYDQPQHF. In nucleotides, the CDR3 is TGTGCCACCAGCAGCACGGGGAGTGCATATGATCAGCCCCAGCATTTT.

This chain uses TRBV20-1 with TRBJ1-4, with D possibly TRBD1 on 5 matching bases. This CDR3 comprises 13 residues. The germline V gene has CDR1 DFQATT and CDR2 SNEGSKA (reference sequence). Trimming removed 3 bases at V and 10 bases at J, with 15 bases between. CDR3 in DNA: TGCAGTGCTAGGTGGTCAGGGTCGAGAAAACTGTTTTTT. Protein sequence: CSARWSGSRKLFF.

This clonotype was seen ten or more times. The chain couples TRBV24-1 to TRBJ2-1, with D hard to call. This CDR3 contains 12 residues. Germline loops: CDR1 KGHDR, CDR2 SFDVKD. The V gene lost 7 bases and the J gene lost 2 bases, with 5 bases spanning the gap. CDR3: CATRDPYNEQFF. The CDR3 nucleotides read TGTGCCACCAGGGACCCCTACAATGAGCAGTTCTTC.

This clonotype was found a few times. The CDR3 nucleotides are TGTGCCAGCAGTTTCGCGGGGGTGGATCAGCCCCAGCATTTT. Encoded protein: CASSFAGVDQPQHF. The chain joins TRBV12-3 or TRBV12-4 to TRBJ1-5; a possible D gene is TRBD1 (5 bases). This CDR3 region has 14 residues. Trimming stripped 3 bases from V and 5 bases from J, with 11 bases between.

The chain uses TRBV4-1 and TRBJ2-7, with D uncertain. Germline V CDR1 and CDR2: MGHRA, YSYEKL. The CDR3 length is 15 residues. Trimming removed 4 bases from V and 0 bases from J, with 13 bases in between. Here the CDR3 reads CASSPSRGPSYEQYF. CDR3 coding DNA: TGCGCCAGCAGCCCATCCCGAGGACCCTCCTACGAGCAGTACTTC.

This chain joins TRBV19 and TRBJ2-1; D unclear. Germline V lookup: CDR1 LNHDA, CDR2 SQIVND (reference sequence). This CDR3 contains 14 residues. Trimming left V 8 bases short and J 13 bases short, with 24 bases between. The CDR3 nucleotides read TGTGCCAGTCGGGCAGCGTGGACGGTGACGGTTCAGTTCTTC. Its protein product is CASRAAWTVTVQFF.

This clonotype was counted at least ten times. The chain combines TRBV12-3 or TRBV12-4 with TRBJ2-3, with TRBD2 as a possible D gene (6 bases). The CDR3 is made up of 15 amino acids. Trimming took off 4 bases at V and 2 bases at J, with 13 bases between the two ends. CDR3 amino acids: CASSWGEGLTDTQYF. Here the CDR3 DNA reads TGTGCCAGCAGTTGGGGGGAAGGGCTCACAGATACGCAGTATTTT.

This clonotype was recorded at least ten times. V gene TRBV12-3 or TRBV12-4 combines with J gene TRBJ2-5; D is possibly TRBD1 (5 bases). The CDR3 is made up of 17 amino acids. V lost 6 bases, J lost 2 bases, and 22 bases lay in between. This CDR3 is CASSSLSGWGPQETQYF. In nucleotides, the CDR3 is TGTGCCAGCAGCTCTCTTTCTGGGTGGGGCCCTCAAGAGACCCAGTACTTC.

Concerning this clonotype itself: One junction end does not reproduce the germline sequence, and a read error may be involved. The V and J genes are TRBV6-6 and TRBJ2-7, with D uncertain. Looked up from germline, CDR1 is MNHNY and CDR2 is SVGAGI (reference sequence). The CDR3 runs 12 residues. The CDR3 loop is CASSYTEYEQHF. DNA of the CDR3: TGTGCCAGCAGTTACACCGAGTACGAGCAGCACTTC.

This clonotype came up many times. The chain joins TRBV3-1 to TRBJ2-7; D is perhaps TRBD1 (6 bases). V gave up 4 bases and J gave up 9 bases, with 16 bases separating them. Germline CDR1 LGHDT, CDR2 YNNKEL (reference sequence). This CDR3 region has 13 residues. DNA of the CDR3: TGTGCCAGCAGCCCTTCGCCAGGGGCTGGGCAGTACGTC. Protein sequence: CASSPSPGAGQYV.

This clonotype was found a few times. This rearrangement joins TRBV7-2 to TRBJ1-5; 10 bases fit TRBD1. Germline loops: CDR1 SGHTA, CDR2 FQGNSA. V lost 1 base and J lost 5; bases outside the gene matches: 8. This CDR3 has 17 amino acids. CDR3 DNA: TGTGCCAGCAGCTTAGTACCGGGACAGGGGCCGGATCAGCCCCAGCATTTT. Residues: CASSLVPGQGPDQPQHF. The variable domain in full, completed from reference TRBV7-2 and TRBJ1-5, reads GAGVSQSPSNKVTEKGKDVELRCDPISGHTALYWYRQSLGQGLEFLIYFQGNSAPDKSGLPSDRFSAERTGGSVSTLTIQRTQQEDSAVYLCASSLVPGQGPDQPQHFGDGTRLSIL.

This clonotype appeared a few times. The V call is TRBV5-1, the J call TRBJ2-6; D possibly corresponds to TRBD1 (5 bases). CDR3 length equals 17 residues. V shed 4 bases and J shed 0 bases, with 14 bases lying between them. Germline V gene lookup returns CDR1 SGHRS and CDR2 YFSETQ. The CDR3 nucleotides are TGCGCCAGCAGCAAAAAAACAGGCGACTCTGGGGCCAACGTCCTGACTTTC. The encoded protein is CASSKKTGDSGANVLTF.

This clonotype has just a few counts. This chain links TRBV7-6 with TRBJ2-2; no clear D gene. This CDR3 contains 14 residues. In germline, CDR1 is SGHVS, CDR2 FNYEAQ. Trimming shortened V by 2 bases and J by 2 bases, and 6 bases separated the two germline ends. CDR3: CASSLQDNTGELFF. CDR3 nucleotides: TGTGCCAGCAGCTTACAGGACAACACCGGGGAGCTGTTTTTT.

This clonotype occurred many times. The rearrangement uses TRBV19 and TRBJ2-1; 8 bases are shared with TRBD1. After removal of 3 bases from V and 4 bases from J, the junction contained 5 bases not matched to a gene. The length of the CDR3 is 15 residues. Germline V lookup: CDR1 LNHDA, CDR2 SQIVND (reference sequence). The CDR3 DNA is TGTGCCAGTAGTATCAGGACAGGGCTGTACAATGAGCAGTTCTTC. Translation: CASSIRTGLYNEQFF.

This chain's CDR3 is CASSWGQGINEQFF. In DNA, the CDR3 is TGTGCCAGCAGCTGGGGACAGGGGATAAATGAGCAGTTCTTC. V and J are TRBV7-9 and TRBJ2-1; TRBD1 aligns across 10 bases. The CDR3 spans 14 residues. Germline CDR1 reads SEHNR; CDR2 reads FQNEAQ (reference sequence). Trimming took 4 bases from V and 7 from J; bases not matched to a gene: 4. Drawing the rest from reference TRBV7-9 and TRBJ2-1, the complete variable domain is DTGVSQNPRHKITKRGQNVTFRCDPISEHNRLYWYRQTLGQGPEFLTYFQNEAQLEKSRLLSDRFSAERPKGSFSTLEIQRTEQGDSAMYLCASSWGQGINEQFFGPGTRLTVL.

This clonotype appeared a few times. The chain links TRBV4-3 to TRBJ2-5; possibly TRBD1 or TRBD2 for D (5 bases each). Per the germline V gene, CDR1 is LGHNA and CDR2 is YSLEER. Trimming cost V 0 bases and J 0 bases, with 11 bases left between them. The length of the CDR3 is 16 residues. DNA for the CDR3: TGCGCCAGCAGCCAAGATCTCAAGGGACACCAAGAGACCCAGTACTTC. Protein: CASSQDLKGHQETQYF.

In its sample, this clonotype was seen many times. CDR3 DNA: TGCGCCAGCAGCAGCGGACAGTACCTCGGGGAGCTGTTTTTT. As protein: CASSSGQYLGELFF. The V call is TRBV5-1, the J call TRBJ2-2; D perhaps matches TRBD1 (6 bases). This CDR3 comprises 14 residues. Trimming shortened V by 4 bases and J by 7 bases, and 14 bases separated the two germline ends. Germline CDR1 is SGHRS and CDR2 is YFSETQ. Full variable domain (rest looked up from reference TRBV5-1 and TRBJ2-2): KAGVTQTPRYLIKTRGQQVTLSCSPISGHRSVSWYQQTPGQGLQFLFEYFSETQRNKGNFPGRFSGRQFSNSRSEMNVSTLELGDSALYLCASSSGQYLGELFFGEGSRLTVL.

This clonotype was counted at least ten times. The CDR3 DNA is TGCGCCAGCAGCCAAGATGAGGTCGGGGAGCTGTTTTTT. Translating it yields CASSQDEVGELFF. V is TRBV4-3 and J is TRBJ2-2; the D is unclear. V lost 0 bases and J lost 7, with 6 bases in between. The CDR3 runs 13 residues. CDR1 LGHNA and CDR2 YSLEER come from the germline V gene.

This clonotype was observed many times. The gene calls are TRBV12-3 or TRBV12-4 and TRBJ1-5, with a tentative D call TRBD1 (5 bases). This CDR3 comprises 14 residues. The germline V and J ends were trimmed by 1 base and 6 bases, with 10 bases remaining between them. The DNA for the CDR3 is TGTGCCAGCAGTTTAGGGCTGGGGGTTCAGCCCCAGCATTTT. It yields the protein CASSLGLGVQPQHF.

The J gene is TRBJ2-7, the V gene TRBV18; D call uncertain. The CDR3 is made up of 15 amino acids. Per the germline V gene, CDR1 is KGHSH and CDR2 is LQKENI. V lost 2 bases to trimming and J lost 0 bases, with 11 bases between them. CDR3 DNA: TGTGCCAGCTCACCATCTTCCGCATTCTCCTACGAGCAGTACTTC. Protein sequence: CASSPSSAFSYEQYF.

This rearrangement joins TRBV29-1 to TRBJ2-7; D is unclear. Germline CDR1 and CDR2: SQVTM and ANQGSEA. Trimming took off 8 bases at V and 2 bases at J, with 10 bases between the two ends. The CDR3 length is 11 residues. The CDR3 bases are TGCAGCATCCAGACCACCTACGAGCAGTACTTC. Its protein is CSIQTTYEQYF.